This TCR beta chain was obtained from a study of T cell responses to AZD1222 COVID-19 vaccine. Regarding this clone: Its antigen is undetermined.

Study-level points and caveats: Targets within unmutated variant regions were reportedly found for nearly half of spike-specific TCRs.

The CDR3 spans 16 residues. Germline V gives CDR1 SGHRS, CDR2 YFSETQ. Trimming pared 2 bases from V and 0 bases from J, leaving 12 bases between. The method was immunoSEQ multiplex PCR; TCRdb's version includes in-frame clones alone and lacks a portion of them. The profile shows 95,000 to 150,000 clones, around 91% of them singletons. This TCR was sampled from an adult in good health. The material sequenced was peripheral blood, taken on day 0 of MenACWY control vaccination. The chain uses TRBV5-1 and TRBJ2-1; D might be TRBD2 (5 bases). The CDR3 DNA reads TGCGCCAGCAGCTTTAGCGACACCCCCTCCTACAATGAGCAGTTCTTC. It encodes CASSFSDTPSYNEQFF.